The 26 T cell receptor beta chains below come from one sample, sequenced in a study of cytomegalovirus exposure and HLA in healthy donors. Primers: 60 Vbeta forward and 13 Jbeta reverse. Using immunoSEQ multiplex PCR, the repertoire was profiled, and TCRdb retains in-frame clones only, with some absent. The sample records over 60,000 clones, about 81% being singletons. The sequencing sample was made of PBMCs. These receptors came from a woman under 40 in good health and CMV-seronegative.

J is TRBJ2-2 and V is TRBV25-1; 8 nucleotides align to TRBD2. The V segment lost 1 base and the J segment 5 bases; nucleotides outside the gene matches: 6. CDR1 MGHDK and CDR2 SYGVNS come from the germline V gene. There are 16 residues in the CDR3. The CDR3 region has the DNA TGTGCCAGCAGTGAATTCGCGGGAGGCGGAACCGGGGAGCTGTTTTTT. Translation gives CASSEFAGGGTGELFF.

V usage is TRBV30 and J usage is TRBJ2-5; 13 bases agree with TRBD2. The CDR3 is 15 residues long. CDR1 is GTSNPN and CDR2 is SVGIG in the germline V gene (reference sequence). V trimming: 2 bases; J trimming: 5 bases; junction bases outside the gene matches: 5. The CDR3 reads CAWSPGLAGLETQYF. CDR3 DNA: TGTGCCTGGAGTCCGGGACTAGCGGGATTGGAGACCCAGTACTTC.

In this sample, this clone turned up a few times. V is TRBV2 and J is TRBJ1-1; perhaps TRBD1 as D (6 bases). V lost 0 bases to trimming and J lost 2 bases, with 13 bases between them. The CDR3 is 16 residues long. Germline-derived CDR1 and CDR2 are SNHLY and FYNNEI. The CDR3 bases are TGTGCCAGCAGTGAAGCTGAGGACAGCCCTAACACTGAAGCTTTCTTT. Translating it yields CASSEAEDSPNTEAFF. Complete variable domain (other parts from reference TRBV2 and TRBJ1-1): EPEVTQTPSHQVTQMGQEVILRCVPISNHLYFYWYRQILGQKVEFLVSFYNNEISEKSEIFDDQFSVERPDGSNFTLKIRSTKLEDSAMYFCASSEAEDSPNTEAFFGQGTRLTVV.

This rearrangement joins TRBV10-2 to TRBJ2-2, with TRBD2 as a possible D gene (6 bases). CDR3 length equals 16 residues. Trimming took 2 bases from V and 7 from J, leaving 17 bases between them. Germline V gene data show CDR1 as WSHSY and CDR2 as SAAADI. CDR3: CASSEPEGTWGGELFF. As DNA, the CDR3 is TGCGCCAGCAGTGAGCCGGAGGGGACGTGGGGCGGGGAGCTGTTTTTT.

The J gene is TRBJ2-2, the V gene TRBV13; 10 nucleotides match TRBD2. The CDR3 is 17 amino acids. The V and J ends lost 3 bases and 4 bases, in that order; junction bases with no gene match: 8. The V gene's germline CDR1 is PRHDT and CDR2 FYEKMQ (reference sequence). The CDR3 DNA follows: TGTGCCAGCAGCTTCGACTCTAGCGGGAGAAGCACCGGGGAGCTGTTTTTT. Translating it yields CASSFDSSGRSTGELFF.

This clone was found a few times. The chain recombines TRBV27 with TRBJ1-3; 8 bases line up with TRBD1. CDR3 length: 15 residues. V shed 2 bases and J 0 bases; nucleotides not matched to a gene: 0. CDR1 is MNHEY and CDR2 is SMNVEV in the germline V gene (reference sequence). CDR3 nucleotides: TGTGCCAGCAGTTTAACAGGGGGCTCTGGAAACACCATATATTTT. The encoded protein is CASSLTGGSGNTIYF.

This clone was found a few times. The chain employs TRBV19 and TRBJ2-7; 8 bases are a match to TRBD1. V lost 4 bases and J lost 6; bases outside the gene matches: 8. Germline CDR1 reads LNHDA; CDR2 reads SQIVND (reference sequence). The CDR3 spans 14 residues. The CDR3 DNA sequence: TGTGCCAGTAGTACCATTCTCAGGGGGCCCGAGCAGTACGTC. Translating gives CASSTILRGPEQYV.

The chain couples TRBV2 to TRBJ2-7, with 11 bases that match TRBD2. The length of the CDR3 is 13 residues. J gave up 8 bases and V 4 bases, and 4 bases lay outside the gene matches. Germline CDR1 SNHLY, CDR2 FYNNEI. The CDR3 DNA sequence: TGTGCCAGCAGTGTTCTAGCGGGGGGACAGCAGTACGTC. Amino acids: CASSVLAGGQQYV.

As DNA, the CDR3 is TGTGCCAGCAGCTCGATGACAATGACAGGGAATCAGTACTTC. Protein product: CASSSMTMTGNQYF. This rearrangement joins TRBV11-2 to TRBJ2-5, with 7 bases identical to TRBD1. Germline V CDR1 and CDR2: SGHAT, FQNNGV. V shed 4 bases, J shed 11 bases, and the junction held 13 bases outside the gene matches. The CDR3 runs 14 residues.

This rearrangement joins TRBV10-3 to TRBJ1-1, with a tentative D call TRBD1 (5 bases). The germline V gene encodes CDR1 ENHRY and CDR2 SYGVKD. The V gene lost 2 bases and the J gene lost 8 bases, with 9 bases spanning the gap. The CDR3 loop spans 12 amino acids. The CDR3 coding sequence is TGTGCCATCAGTGAGGGAGGGGTCGAAGCTTTCTTT. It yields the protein CAISEGGVEAFF.

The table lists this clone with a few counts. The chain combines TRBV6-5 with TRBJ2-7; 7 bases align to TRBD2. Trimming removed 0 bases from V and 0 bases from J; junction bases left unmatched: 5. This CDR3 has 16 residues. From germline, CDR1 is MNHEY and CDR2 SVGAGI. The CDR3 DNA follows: TGTGCCAGCAGTTACTCGCTAGCGGAGGGCTCCTACGAGCAGTACTTC. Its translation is CASSYSLAEGSYEQYF.

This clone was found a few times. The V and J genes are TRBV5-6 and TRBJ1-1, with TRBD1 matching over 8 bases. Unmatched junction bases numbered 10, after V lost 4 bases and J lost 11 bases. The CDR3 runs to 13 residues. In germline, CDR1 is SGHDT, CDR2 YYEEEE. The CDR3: CASSKDRGFGAFF. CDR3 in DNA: TGTGCCAGCAGCAAAGACAGGGGATTCGGGGCTTTCTTT.

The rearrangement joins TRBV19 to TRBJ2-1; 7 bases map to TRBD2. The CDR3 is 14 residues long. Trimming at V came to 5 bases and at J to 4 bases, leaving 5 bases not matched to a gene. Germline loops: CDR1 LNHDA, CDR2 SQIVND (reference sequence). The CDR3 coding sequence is TGTGCCAGTAGTTCCCGAGCGGGATACAATGAGCAGTTCTTC. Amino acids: CASSSRAGYNEQFF. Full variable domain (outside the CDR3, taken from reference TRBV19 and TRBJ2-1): DGGITQSPKYLFRKEGQNVTLSCEQNLNHDAMYWYRQDPGQGLRLIYYSQIVNDFQKGDIAEGYSVSREKKESFPLTVTSAQKNPTAFYLCASSSRAGYNEQFFGPGTRLTVL.

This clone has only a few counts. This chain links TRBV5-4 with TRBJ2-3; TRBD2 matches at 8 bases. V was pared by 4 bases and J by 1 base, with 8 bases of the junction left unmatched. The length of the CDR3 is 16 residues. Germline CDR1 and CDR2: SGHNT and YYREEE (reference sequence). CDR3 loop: CASSPVAGRGTDTQYF. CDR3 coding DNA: TGTGCCAGCAGCCCGGTAGCGGGACGGGGCACAGATACGCAGTATTTT.

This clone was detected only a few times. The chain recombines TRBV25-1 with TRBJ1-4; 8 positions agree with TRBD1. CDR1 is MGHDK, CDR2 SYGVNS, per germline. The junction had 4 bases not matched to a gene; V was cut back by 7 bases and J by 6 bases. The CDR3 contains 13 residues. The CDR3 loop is CASKGQGYEKLFF. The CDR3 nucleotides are TGTGCCAGCAAAGGACAGGGATATGAAAAACTGTTTTTT.

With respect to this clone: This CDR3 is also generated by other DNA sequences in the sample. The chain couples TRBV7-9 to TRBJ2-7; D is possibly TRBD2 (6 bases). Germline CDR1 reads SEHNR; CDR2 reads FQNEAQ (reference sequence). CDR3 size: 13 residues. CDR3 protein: CSSRSGLAYEQYF. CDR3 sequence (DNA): TGTTCTAGCAGAAGCGGGCTGGCCTACGAGCAGTACTTC.

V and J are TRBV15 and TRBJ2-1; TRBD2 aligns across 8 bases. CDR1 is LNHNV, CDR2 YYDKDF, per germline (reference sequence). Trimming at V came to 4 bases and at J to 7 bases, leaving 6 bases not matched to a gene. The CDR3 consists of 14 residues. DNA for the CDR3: TGTGCCACCAGCATGGGACTAGACGGGAATGAGCAGTTCTTC. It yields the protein CATSMGLDGNEQFF.

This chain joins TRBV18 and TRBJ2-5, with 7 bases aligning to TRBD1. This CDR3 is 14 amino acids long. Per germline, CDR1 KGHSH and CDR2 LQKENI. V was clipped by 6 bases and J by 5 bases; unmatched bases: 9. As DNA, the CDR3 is TGTGCCAGCTCGCAAAGACAGGGATCGGAGACCCAGTACTTC. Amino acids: CASSQRQGSETQYF.

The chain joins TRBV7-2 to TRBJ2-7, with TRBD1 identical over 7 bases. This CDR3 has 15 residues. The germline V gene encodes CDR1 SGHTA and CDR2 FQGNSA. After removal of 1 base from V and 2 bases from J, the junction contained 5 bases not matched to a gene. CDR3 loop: CASSLEGAKTYEQYF. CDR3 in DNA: TGTGCCAGCAGCTTAGAGGGGGCGAAAACCTACGAGCAGTACTTC.

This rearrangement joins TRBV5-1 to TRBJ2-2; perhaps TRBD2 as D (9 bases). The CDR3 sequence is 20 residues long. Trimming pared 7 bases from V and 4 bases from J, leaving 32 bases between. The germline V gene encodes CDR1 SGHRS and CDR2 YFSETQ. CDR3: CASQGRRTGSSGRFTGELFF. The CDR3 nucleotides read TGCGCCAGCCAGGGGAGGCGGACAGGGTCGAGCGGGAGGTTCACCGGGGAGCTGTTTTTT. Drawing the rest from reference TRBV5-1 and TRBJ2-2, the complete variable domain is KAGVTQTPRYLIKTRGQQVTLSCSPISGHRSVSWYQQTPGQGLQFLFEYFSETQRNKGNFPGRFSGRQFSNSRSEMNVSTLELGDSALYLCASQGRRTGSSGRFTGELFFGEGSRLTVL.

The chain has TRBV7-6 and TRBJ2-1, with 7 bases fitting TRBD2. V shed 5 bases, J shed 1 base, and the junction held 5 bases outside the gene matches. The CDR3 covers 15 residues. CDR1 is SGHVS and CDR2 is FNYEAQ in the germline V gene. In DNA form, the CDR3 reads TGTGCCAGCAGCCCCAGCGGGAAATCCTACAATGAGCAGTTCTTC. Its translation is CASSPSGKSYNEQFF.

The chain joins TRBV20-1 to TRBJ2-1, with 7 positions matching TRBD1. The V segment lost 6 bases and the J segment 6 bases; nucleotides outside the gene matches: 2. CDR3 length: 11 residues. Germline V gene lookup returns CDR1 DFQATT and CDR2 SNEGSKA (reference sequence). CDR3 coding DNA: TGCAGTGCCCCAGGGGGCAATGAGCAGTTCTTC. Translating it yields CSAPGGNEQFF.

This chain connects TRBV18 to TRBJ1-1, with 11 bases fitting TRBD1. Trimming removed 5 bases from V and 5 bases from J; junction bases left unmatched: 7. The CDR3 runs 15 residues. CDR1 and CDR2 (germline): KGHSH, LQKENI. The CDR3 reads CASSAGTGGRTEAFF. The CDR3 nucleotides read TGTGCCAGCTCAGCCGGGACAGGGGGACGGACTGAAGCTTTCTTT.

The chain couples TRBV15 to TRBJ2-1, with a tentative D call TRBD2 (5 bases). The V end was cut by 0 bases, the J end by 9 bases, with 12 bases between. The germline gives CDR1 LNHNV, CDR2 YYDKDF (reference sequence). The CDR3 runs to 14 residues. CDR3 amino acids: CATSREGRVGEQFF. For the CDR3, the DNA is TGTGCCACCAGCAGAGAGGGGAGAGTTGGTGAGCAGTTCTTC. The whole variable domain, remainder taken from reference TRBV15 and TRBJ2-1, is DAMVIQNPRYQVTQFGKPVTLSCSQTLNHNVMYWYQQKSSQAPKLLFHYYDKDFNNEADTPDNFQSRRPNTSFCFLDIRSPGLGDTAMYLCATSREGRVGEQFFGPGTRLTVL.

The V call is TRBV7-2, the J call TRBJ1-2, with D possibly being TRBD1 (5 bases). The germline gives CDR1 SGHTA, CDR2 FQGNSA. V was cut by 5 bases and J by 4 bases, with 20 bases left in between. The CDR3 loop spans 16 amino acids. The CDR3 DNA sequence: TGTGCCAGCAGCCCTTCCTCGACAGACTTCGGCTATGGCTACACCTTC. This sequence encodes CASSPSSTDFGYGYTF. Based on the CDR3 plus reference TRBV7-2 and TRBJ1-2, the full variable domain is GAGVSQSPSNKVTEKGKDVELRCDPISGHTALYWYRQSLGQGLEFLIYFQGNSAPDKSGLPSDRFSAERTGGSVSTLTIQRTQQEDSAVYLCASSPSSTDFGYGYTFGSGTRLTVV.

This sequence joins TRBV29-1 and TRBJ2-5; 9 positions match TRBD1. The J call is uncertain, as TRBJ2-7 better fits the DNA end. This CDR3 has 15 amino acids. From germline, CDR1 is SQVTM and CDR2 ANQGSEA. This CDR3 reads CSVEKGQGSLYEQYF. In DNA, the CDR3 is TGCAGCGTTGAAAAGGGACAGGGCTCTCTCTACGAGCAGTACTTC.